This paragraph covers one TCR beta chain sequence. The data originate from a study of blood T cell repertoires in COVID-19. Study-level information: Sites in the United States, Italy and Spain provided acute and convalescent COVID-19 samples. T cells, B-cell-depleted T cells, or PBMCs supplied cDNA or gDNA.

Measured with immunoSEQ multiplex PCR; TCRdb has only the in-frame clones, and not every one. Among about 75,000 clones listed, 85% to 90% were seen once. This TCR came from a human donor in a cohort sampled during active COVID-19. Material: peripheral blood.

The CDR3 nucleotides are TGTGCCAGCAGCGGGTCCCGGGGGGCGCCCCATAGCTACACCTTC. Amino acid sequence: CASSGSRGAPHSYTF. The chain has TRBV21-1 and TRBJ1-2. TRBV21-1 corresponds to a pseudogene. This CDR3 spans 15 amino acids.